This T cell receptor beta chain emerged from a study of T cells in Graves' hyperthyroidism and ophthalmopathy. Study results and caveats: Ophthalmopathy could be told apart from stable hyperthyroidism with a 13 V-J model. Most thyroid clonotypes that were expanded above 0.001 also turned up in blood.

Thyroid ultrasound and orbital computed tomography, with clinical symptoms and serum thyroxine and TRAb, informed diagnoses. What was amplified from RNA transcripts were TCR beta CDR3 regions. HTBI primers were used for first-round RT-PCR of the TCR CDR3. Each CDR3 protein gets one entry after TCRdb re-called the multiplex PCR reads with MiXCR. The table has 600,000 to 650,000 distinct CDR3 sequences, more than 20% seen once. This CDR3 has 14 residues. J gave up 5 bases and V 1 base, and 2 bases lay outside the gene matches. CDR1 SGHAT and CDR2 FQNNGV come from the germline V gene. This clonotype was found many times. Antigen unknown.

This TCR was sampled from a man younger than 45 with Graves' ophthalmopathy. The J gene is TRBJ1-5, the V gene TRBV11-2; 7 bases are shared with TRBD1. Sequenced input: blood. CDR3 DNA sequence: TGTGCCAGCAGCTTAGGACAGGGCGATCAGCCCCAGCATTTT. Protein sequence: CASSLGQGDQPQHF.